The next 10 T cell receptor beta chains were all read from a single sample in a study of T cells in Graves' hyperthyroidism and ophthalmopathy. The investigators amplified TCR beta CDR3 regions from RNA transcripts. HTBI primers were employed in a first-round RT-PCR of the TCR CDR3. TCRdb re-called the multiplex PCR reads with MiXCR, one entry per CDR3 protein. Of 300,000 or so distinct CDR3 sequences listed, around 20% were seen once; the top ten hold 50%. Sequencing was done on a sample of blood. These receptor sequences come from a woman aged 45-65 years with Graves' hyperthyroidism.

The chain combines TRBV2 with TRBJ1-6; no clear D. Germline V gene data show CDR1 as SNHLY and CDR2 as FYNNEI. The CDR3 spans 12 residues. V dropped 2 bases and J dropped 9 bases, with 5 bases sitting between them. The CDR3 region has the DNA TGTGCCAGCAGTGAAAATGCTTCACCCCTCCACTTT. Protein: CASSENASPLHF.

The V and J genes are TRBV4-1 and TRBJ2-5; 15 bases map to TRBD2. From germline, CDR1 is MGHRA and CDR2 YSYEKL. The length of the CDR3 is 16 residues. The V segment lost 4 bases and the J segment 3 bases; nucleotides outside the gene matches: 3. The CDR3 nucleotides read TGCGCCAGCAGCCTTTGGACTAGCGGGAGGGAAGAGACCCAGTACTTC. This codes for CASSLWTSGREETQYF.

This clonotype was counted a few times. This chain joins TRBV20-1 and TRBJ2-5; D gene uncertain. CDR1 and CDR2 from the germline V gene are DFQATT and SNEGSKA (reference sequence). The V and J ends lost 2 bases and 5 bases respectively, with 3 bases between them. The CDR3 spans 10 residues. The CDR3 coding sequence is TGCAGTGCTAGACAGGAGACCCAGTACTTC. It specifies CSARQETQYF.

This clonotype came up a few times. The rearrangement uses TRBV30 and TRBJ1-5, with D tentatively TRBD1 (5 bases). The CDR3 consists of 13 residues. The V gene lost 5 bases and the J gene lost 4 bases, with 12 bases spanning the gap. CDR1 is GTSNPN, CDR2 SVGIG, per germline (reference sequence). The CDR3 sequence is CAWSIAGNQPQHF. In DNA, the CDR3 is TGTGCCTGGTCAATAGCAGGGAATCAGCCCCAGCATTTT.

This clonotype was seen repeatedly, ten times or more. The V gene is TRBV7-8, the J gene TRBJ2-1; either TRBD1 or TRBD2 may supply D (5 bases each). The V gene's germline CDR1 is SGHVS and CDR2 FQNEAQ. This CDR3 region has 19 residues. Trimming took 0 bases from V and 6 from J, leaving 24 bases between them. The CDR3 loop reads CASSLALGSGTKGSNEQFF. CDR3 coding DNA: TGTGCCAGCAGCTTAGCGTTGGGATCGGGGACCAAGGGGTCCAATGAGCAGTTCTTC.

This clonotype appeared a few times. The chain joins TRBV20-1 to TRBJ2-1; 9 bases line up with TRBD1. V lost 6 bases and J lost 0; bases outside the gene matches: 12. CDR3 size: 17 residues. Germline CDR1 reads DFQATT; CDR2 reads SNEGSKA (reference sequence). The CDR3 DNA reads TGCAGTGCGGCGTCCCGGGGGGACAGGGTCTCCTACAATGAGCAGTTCTTC. The encoded protein is CSAASRGDRVSYNEQFF.

This clonotype was recorded many times. The J gene is TRBJ2-1, the V gene TRBV28; D gene unclear. Germline V lookup: CDR1 MDHEN, CDR2 SYDVKM. The V end lost 3 bases, the J end lost 10 bases, and 16 bases lay between the germline ends. The CDR3 is 14 residues long. CDR3 DNA: TGTGCCAGCAGTTTCCACACCCGACGCTCCGAGCAGTTCTTC. Its protein is CASSFHTRRSEQFF.

This clonotype was detected many times. The chain has TRBV6-2 or TRBV6-3 and TRBJ2-1, with unresolved D. The CDR3 runs to 13 residues. Germline V CDR1 and CDR2: MNHEY, SVGEGT. Trimming removed 6 bases from V and 8 bases from J, with 14 bases in between. In DNA form, the CDR3 reads TGTGCCAGCAGCCTTCCACCGGGCTATGAGCAGTTCTTC. Translation gives CASSLPPGYEQFF.

The CDR3 DNA sequence: TGTGCCACCAGCAGAGATACAGGGGGATATGGCTACACCTTC. As protein: CATSRDTGGYGYTF. V gene TRBV15 combines with J gene TRBJ1-2, with 8 bases aligning to TRBD1. The CDR3 totals 14 residues. Trimming at V came to 0 bases and at J to 5 bases, leaving 2 bases not matched to a gene. Germline CDR1 and CDR2: LNHNV and YYDKDF (reference sequence).

In its sample, this clonotype was seen many times. The rearrangement links TRBV12-3 or TRBV12-4 to TRBJ2-2; possible D gene TRBD2, 6 bases. Trimming pared 3 bases from V and 5 bases from J, leaving 7 bases between. This CDR3 is built from 13 residues. This chain's CDR3 is CASSFRGTGELFF. DNA of the CDR3: TGTGCCAGCAGTTTTCGGGGGACCGGGGAGCTGTTTTTT.